The present TCR beta chain was sequenced within a study of blood T cell repertoires in COVID-19. Across the study: There were acute and convalescent COVID-19 samples, and they came from the United States, Italy and Spain. Sources were T cells, B-cell-depleted T cells, or PBMCs; the material itself was cDNA or gDNA.

Germline assignment: CDR1 GTSNPN and CDR2 SVGIG (reference sequence). Between the trimmed V and J ends, which lost 5 bases and 8 bases, there was a span of 12 bases. The CDR3 runs 12 residues. Per the original methods: Estimation of nucleated cell counts was performed using reference gene primer amplification. Profiled with immunoSEQ multiplex PCR; TCRdb holds only in-frame clones, not every one. V, J and clone size reflect that table, while D and trimming were determined from the DNA. The table has about 220,000 clones, less than 85% seen once; the top ten hold about 3.9%. The sequence was collected from a woman of 80 years or more with acute or convalescent COVID-19. The chain has TRBV30 and TRBJ2-2; D call uncertain. Sequencing used peripheral blood. This chain's CDR3 is CAWRLQAGELFF. In DNA, the CDR3 is TGTGCCTGGCGCCTTCAGGCAGGGGAGCTGTTTTTT.